This T cell receptor beta chain originates from a study of blood T cell repertoires in COVID-19 (dated by TCRdb to 2019 to 2021). The study in broad terms: Samples from collaborators originated in the United States, Italy and Spain and spanned both the acute and convalescent phases of COVID-19. HLA class I and class II types, where available, came from metadata supplied by the sample provider rather than from assay-based typing. The prospective study material was composed of cDNA or gDNA derived from T cells, B-cell-depleted T cells, or PBMCs. Deeply sampled blood TCRbeta repertoires from subjects exposed to, actively infected with, or recovered from COVID-19 were included in the dataset. A de-identified subject ID, COVID-19 status, age in years and sex were almost always included in the sample metadata. The samples were drawn from two sources: the first 160 participants of the ongoing ImmuneRACE study, and about 1,300 subjects contributed by 6 global collaborators. The repertoires were released in a freely available public database intended as a resource for research on the immune response to SARS-CoV-2. General findings and caveats noted by the study authors: The quantity of clinical and demographic metadata differed by source and by participant and was supplied without curation.

From the cysteine up to the phenylalanine, the CDR3 has a length of 14 residues. Of all the DNA, just the CDR3 is kept, 42 bases in frame from base 1. Based on the germline V gene, the CDR1 and CDR2 sequences are MNHEY and SVGAGI. V is cut back by 7 bases and J by 2 bases, with 4 bases in the junction unmatched. A note on this clone: Its antigen specificity is not known. Nothing much larger sits one base from this clone, and base qualities are not available.

TCRbeta CDR3 regions were amplified from genomic DNA using the immunoSEQ Assay, a bias-controlled multiplex PCR. Concerning the study's data processing: The number of nucleated cells in each sample was estimated by amplification of reference gene primers within the assay. To quantify the absolute abundance of each unique TCRbeta CDR3 rearrangement, sequence reads were collapsed and filtered. Productive Simpson clonality was computed per sample as the square root of Simpson's diversity index over productive rearrangements. This is the immuneACCESS table as TCRdb keeps it, with only in-frame sequences that have V and J called. A part of the clones is gone; compared with another copy, unresolved V genes explain less than half, and the rest is unexplained. V and J calls and clone size follow that table, whereas D and trimming were derived from the DNA. For this sample there are fewer than 250,000 clones; about 88% appear just once. The ten largest clones capture around 5.9% of the sample.

Another Seattle source contributed samples from volunteer blood donors who had recovered from COVID-19. The collaborating institutions used their own protocols to collect whole blood in K2EDTA tubes. Collaborator samples were shipped for TCRbeta analysis as frozen whole blood, isolated PBMCs, or DNA extracted from either sample type. Sequencing input: peripheral blood. The receptor's source is a woman aged 40 to 49 who had recovered from COVID-19. The sequence joins TRBV6-5 to TRBJ1-3, with 8 central nucleotides matching TRBD1. The DNA sequence is given as TGTGCCAGCACGCAGACAGGGGCTGGAAACACCATATATTTT. The resulting protein is CASTQTGAGNTIYF.